This entry features one TCR beta chain sequence. The source of the sample is a study of cytomegalovirus exposure and HLA in healthy donors. This PCR relied on a set of 60 Vbeta primers and 13 Jbeta primers. Per the authors' pipeline: A later analysis tallied some 84 million unique TCR beta chains, some 10 million of them shared. Sequencing was performed with immunoSEQ multiplex PCR; in TCRdb, only in-frame clones are kept and a portion is missing. That table supplies the V and J calls and clone size; D and trimming were determined from the DNA. The sample contains 140,000 to 150,000 clones, over 60% of which appear only once. Per the germline V gene, CDR1 is SQVTM and CDR2 is ANQGSEA. V lost 4 bases to trimming and J lost 6 bases, with 10 bases between them. The CDR3 sequence is 12 residues long.

Sequencing was carried out using PBMCs. The rearrangement uses TRBV29-1 and TRBJ1-5, with a weak D call TRBD1 (5 bases). This clonotype was obtained from a man aged 40-49 years in good health and CMV-seronegative. CDR3 nucleotides: TGCAGCGTTGGGGGGGATGGTCAGCCCCAGCATTTT. Protein product: CSVGGDGQPQHF.